Listed here is a single T cell receptor beta chain. This clonotype came up a few times. Its antigen specificity is not known. A read error is possible here, since a much larger clone lies one base away. The CDR3 measures 14 amino acids from cysteine to phenylalanine. Kept here is only the CDR3 DNA, which spans 42 bases and is read in frame from base 1. Germline trimming amounts to 3 bases on V and 0 bases on J, with 0 as the count of junction bases outside the gene matches. Reading the germline V gene gives CDR1 SGHTA and CDR2 FQGNSA. The source of the sample is a study of regulatory T cells in long-lasting Graves disease (dated by TCRdb to the early 2020s). Study-wide context: Patients with newly diagnosed Graves' disease had been on antithyroid drugs for under 3 months. This study used TCR sequencing and RNA sequencing of peripheral blood to compare persistent Graves' disease patients against newly diagnosed Graves' disease patients. The study was conducted in China and was registered as a clinical trial. TCR sequencing covered some 13 persistent and some 20 newly diagnosed Graves' disease patients, about 35 samples in total. Summary of the overall study and its limitations: Peripheral blood alone was examined, since thyroid tissue, which constituted the primary lesion, could not be accessed. Sequencing and analysis were limited to the TCR beta chain. TRBV28, TRBJ1-2 and TRBJ2-5 were preferentially used in persistent disease, while TRBV20-1 and TRBJ2-1 were favored in newly diagnosed disease. The authors noted that the small sample size was a limitation that may lower accuracy. Compared with newly diagnosed patients, persistent Graves' disease patients had lower TCR Shannon entropy and fewer highly expanded clones, which suggests clonal expansion. A larger number of public clonotypes was shared among persistent patients (fewer than 3,000) than among newly diagnosed patients (approximately 930).

The library was generated by multiplex PCR. Instrument used: Illumina HiSeq 4000. iRepertoire HTBI primers and Arm-PCR amplification of CDR3 regions were used to construct TCR beta libraries. Before sequencing, the PCR products went through gel purification. The paper's processing steps were these. A total of fewer than 65 TRBV and 14 TRBJ segments were identified across samples and were used for gene usage analysis of CDR3 amino acid clonotypes. COPE and FqMerger were used to merge filtered high-quality paired reads into contigs. Contigs were aligned with BLAST to IMGT TRBV, TRBD and TRBJ reference genes, and CDR3 was defined per IMGT. Any clonotype with a frequency above 0.1% was counted as a highly expanded clone. Shannon entropy served as the measure of repertoire diversity, while the Gini coefficient captured V-J evenness. A clonotype was considered public if more than one individual shared it. Through fastp at Q25 and MiXCR, TCRdb rebuilt clones from the public reads, retaining in-frame beta chains. Rows are combined by CDR3 protein, so each entry shows the most common genes and DNA. TCRdb, rather than the study authors, made the V and J calls. The sample table lists some 330,000 distinct CDR3 sequences, approximately 10% of them with a count of one. Around 18% of the sample is held by the ten biggest clonotypes.

The meaning of the sample's time point label: newly diagnosed GD, antithyroid drugs for less than 3 months. RNA was extracted from PBMCs in TRIzol for both TCR sequencing and RNA sequencing. The diagnosis of Graves' disease was made according to American Thyroid Association guidelines. Patients were recruited from an endocrinology department in Xi'an, China. Each patient gave approximately 10 milliliters of peripheral blood, collected in an EDTA anticoagulant tube. Ficoll Paque Plus density gradient separation was used to isolate PBMCs, and no further T cell sorting was performed. An Agilent 2100 Bioanalyzer and agarose gel were used to assess RNA quality, and a NanoDrop 2000 was used to measure RNA concentration. Separately, the same data were catalogued under a study of T cells in Graves' hyperthyroidism and ophthalmopathy. The second publication reports: Stable Graves' hyperthyroidism was defined as the absence of progression to ophthalmopathy over 18 months of follow-up. Hyperthyroidism patients were newly diagnosed, had a disease duration of under 2 months, and were aged 18 to 65 years. Patients with uncontrolled infections, other autoimmune diseases, pregnancy or lactation were excluded. Diagnoses relied on clinical symptoms, serum thyroxine and TRAb, thyroid ultrasound and orbital computed tomography. A first-round RT-PCR of the TCR CDR3 used the HTBI primer set with the Qiagen OneStep RT-PCR kit. Blood samples also contained most of the expanded thyroid clonotypes (frequency above 0.001), which suggests that blood repertoires may reflect thyroid immune responses. In cross-validation, a model built on a 13 V-J signature told ophthalmopathy apart from stable hyperthyroidism with 87.88% sensitivity and about 81% specificity, and in testing the same model reached 80%/75%. In validation, progression to ophthalmopathy was predicted by the model with 65% to 71% sensitivity and roughly 72% specificity, a median of roughly six months before onset. TCR V-J signatures able to tell the groups apart were searched for in a discovery cohort of 90 to 100 patients, of whom roughly 42 had Graves' ophthalmopathy and about 55 had stable Graves' hyperthyroidism. Whether ophthalmopathy could be predicted prospectively was tested in an independent validation cohort made up of 18 hyperthyroidism patients plus 17 patients who later progressed to ophthalmopathy. The roughly 90 discovery patients were divided at random into training and test sets in a 7:3 ratio. The study also compared thyroid tissue and blood T-cell repertoires from roughly 6 Graves' hyperthyroidism patients. After sampling, hyperthyroidism patients received methimazole starting at 30 mg daily, and ophthalmopathy patients received high-dose intravenous methylprednisolone. The libraries were constructed in a second round of multiplex PCR and then size-selected and purified. Sequencing of the libraries was done on an Illumina HiSeq2000 using paired-end 100 bp reads. SOAPnuke was used to process the raw data, removing reads that contained adapters or uncalled bases, had a mean Phred below 15, or lacked an exact match to the constant primer or identifier. High-quality paired reads were merged using COPE v1.2.5, and each unique nucleotide sequence was defined as a clonotype. MiTCR v1.1 was used to align the clonotypes against IMGT TRBV, TRBD and TRBJ reference segments. The analysis included only V-J combinations with a frequency above 0.0001, which together covered 99% to 99.2% of the repertoires. The TCS score was defined as the ratio of F50 (clonal expansion) to E x V (chaos), calculated using BLOSUM62-based TCRdist between CDR3 peptides within each V-J. Welch's t-statistics and random forest reduced roughly 540 V-J features to 13, which were used in a naive Bayes classifier (R e1071). No statistical method was used to set the sample size in advance, and investigators knew the group allocation. According to the paper, TCR Vbeta CDR3 sequencing was carried out on 120 to 150 peripheral blood samples, which came from over 40 ophthalmopathy, around 74 hyperthyroidism and some 17 progressor patients.

The chain links TRBV7-2 with TRBJ2-3, with 7 bases in between that match TRBD2. This receptor was identified in a woman aged 18-30 years with Graves disease. Donor details come from another sample of the same person, matched by shared clones. The sample consisted of peripheral blood mononuclear cells (PBMCs), taken at new diagnosis, from a patient treated with antithyroid drugs. The CDR3 reads CASSFSGSTDTQYF. Here is the DNA: TGTGCCAGCAGCTTTAGCGGGAGCACAGATACGCAGTATTTT.